What follows are 3 T cell receptor beta chains derived from one specimen sequenced in a study of cytomegalovirus exposure and HLA in healthy donors. The study ran its PCR with 60 Vbeta and 13 Jbeta primers. The table came from immunoSEQ multiplex PCR; TCRdb's copy has only in-frame clones and leaves some out. In the table there are around 100,000 clones, 55% to 70% of which are singletons. Material: PBMCs. Source of these receptors: a woman aged 25 to 45 in good health and CMV-seronegative.

This clone was recorded a few times. The rearrangement joins TRBV7-9 to TRBJ1-2; D may be TRBD1 (5 bases). The V and J ends lost 0 bases and 6 bases respectively, with 20 bases between them. The CDR3 consists of 17 residues. Germline V gives CDR1 SEHNR, CDR2 FQNEAQ (reference sequence). CDR3 DNA: TGTGCCAGCAGCTTAGCCCGGCCGTCGGGCGGGGGTGATGGCTACACCTTC. Its translation is CASSLARPSGGGDGYTF.

The chain is built from TRBV27 and TRBJ2-3, with 7 bases matching TRBD1. This CDR3 is 15 amino acids long. The V gene end was trimmed by 5 bases and the J gene end by 3 bases; junction bases not matched to a gene: 8. Germline V gene sequence: CDR1 MNHEY, CDR2 SMNVEV (reference sequence). CDR3 amino acids: CASSNNQGDTDTQYF. CDR3 nucleotide sequence: TGTGCCAGCAGTAATAACCAGGGGGATACAGATACGCAGTATTTT.

This clone was observed a few times. CDR3: CASSMIGGSSYNEQFF. CDR3 coding DNA: TGTGCCAGTAGTATGATTGGCGGGTCCTCCTACAATGAGCAGTTCTTC. V is TRBV19 and J is TRBJ2-1, with D possibly being TRBD2 (5 bases). Between the trimmed V and J ends, which lost 3 bases and 0 bases, there was a span of 12 bases. The CDR3 is 16 residues long. Germline V CDR1 and CDR2: LNHDA, SQIVND (reference sequence).